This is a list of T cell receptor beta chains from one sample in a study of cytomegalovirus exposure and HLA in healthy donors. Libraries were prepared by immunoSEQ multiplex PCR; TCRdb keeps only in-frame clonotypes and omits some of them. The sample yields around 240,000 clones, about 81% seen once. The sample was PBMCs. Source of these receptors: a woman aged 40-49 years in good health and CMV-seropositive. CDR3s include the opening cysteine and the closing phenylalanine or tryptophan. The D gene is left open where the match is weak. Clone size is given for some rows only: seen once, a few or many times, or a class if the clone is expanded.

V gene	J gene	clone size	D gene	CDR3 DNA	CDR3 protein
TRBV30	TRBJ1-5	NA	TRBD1	TGTGCCTGGAGTGTAAGAGTCACGGGACAGCATCGTCAGCCCCAGCATTTT	CAWSVRVTGQHRQPQHF
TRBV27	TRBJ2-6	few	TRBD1	TGTGCCAGCAGAACCGGGACAGGGAGGTCTGGGGCCAACGTCCTGACTTTC	CASRTGTGRSGANVLTF
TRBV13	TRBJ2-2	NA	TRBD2	TGTGCCAGCAGCCTAAGACTAGCGGGGGGGCCTGGGAACACCGGGGAGCTGTTTTTT	CASSLRLAGGPGNTGELFF
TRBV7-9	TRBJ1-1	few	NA	TGTGCCAGCAGCTCCATCAGCGGGGGTAGCACTGAAGCTTTCTTT	CASSSISGGSTEAFF
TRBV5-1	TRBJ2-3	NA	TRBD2	TGCGCCAGCAGCCCCCGCCGGGGGGGTTGGAGCACAGATACGCAGTATTTT	CASSPRRGGWSTDTQYF
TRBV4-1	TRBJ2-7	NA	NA	TGCGCCAGCAGCCAAGTGGCAGGGCGCCACGAGCAGTACTTC	CASSQVAGRHEQYF
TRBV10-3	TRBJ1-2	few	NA	TGTGCCATCAGCGGAGGGTGGGAGGGCTACACCTTC	CAISGGWEGYTF
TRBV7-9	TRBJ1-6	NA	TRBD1	TGTGCCAGCAGCCCGCAGGGGGCGTTGAATTCCCCCCTCCACTTT	CASSPQGALNSPLHF
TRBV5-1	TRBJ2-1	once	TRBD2	TGCGCCAGCAGCTTGGATCTAGCGGGGGACAATGAGCAGTTCTTC	CASSLDLAGDNEQFF
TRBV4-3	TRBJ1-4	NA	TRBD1	TGCGCCAGCAGCCAGACAGGGCCGAATGAAAAACTGTTTTTT	CASSQTGPNEKLFF
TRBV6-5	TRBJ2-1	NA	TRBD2	TGTGCCAGCAGTTACGGCCGGGGGGGCCGAGTCAATGAGCAGTTCTTC	CASSYGRGGRVNEQFF
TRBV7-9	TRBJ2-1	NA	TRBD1	TGTGCCAGCTTCCAGGACAGGGGCCACAATGAGCAGTTCTTC	CASFQDRGHNEQFF
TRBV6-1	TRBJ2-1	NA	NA	TGTGCCCACAGGGGGGGGTGGGGCGCCGATGAGCAGTTCTTC	CAHRGGWGADEQFF
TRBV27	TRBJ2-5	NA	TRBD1	TGTGCCAGCACCGCTCAGGGGGCGCGGAACCAAGAGACCCAGTACTTC	CASTAQGARNQETQYF
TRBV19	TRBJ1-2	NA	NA	TGTGCCAGTAGTATAGCCATCGGTTCCCGAAACTATGGCTACACCTTC	CASSIAIGSRNYGYTF
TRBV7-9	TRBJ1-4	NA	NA	TGTGCCAGCAGCTTAGAGTACAGGCGGAATGAAAAACTGTTTTTT	CASSLEYRRNEKLFF
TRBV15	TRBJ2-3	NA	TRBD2	TGTGCCACCAGCATCGGGGGGGCGGTAGATACGCAGTATTTT	CATSIGGAVDTQYF
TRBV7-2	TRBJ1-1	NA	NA	TGTGCCAGCAGCCCCGAGGTCGTCACTGAAGCTTTCTTT	CASSPEVVTEAFF
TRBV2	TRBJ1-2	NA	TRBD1	TGTGCCAGCAGGGCGACAGGGACCTATGGCTACACCTTC	CASRATGTYGYTF
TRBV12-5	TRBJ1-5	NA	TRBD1	TGTGCTAGTGGTTTACAGGGGGCTGGACAGCCCCAGCATTTT	CASGLQGAGQPQHF
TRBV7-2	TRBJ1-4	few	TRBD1	TGTGCCAGCAGCTTGGACAGGTTTGCGGGAAAACTGTTTTTT	CASSLDRFAGKLFF
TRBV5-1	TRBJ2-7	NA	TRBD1	TGCGCCAGCAGCTCGGCGACAGGGCTCGAGCAGTACTTC	CASSSATGLEQYF
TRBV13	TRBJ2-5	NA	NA	TGTGCCAGCAGCTTAGGCCCGGTCTCTCAGCGCGGAGAGACCCAGTACTTC	CASSLGPVSQRGETQYF
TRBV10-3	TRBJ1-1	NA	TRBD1	TGTGCCACTAGACAGGGAAGCACTGAAGCTTTCTTT	CATRQGSTEAFF
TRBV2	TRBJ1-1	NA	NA	TGTGCCAGCACCTCCGGAGGGAACACTGAAGCTTTCTTT	CASTSGGNTEAFF
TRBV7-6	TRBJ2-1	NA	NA	TGTGCCAGCAGTTCCAGCGGAACCTACAATGAGCAGTTCTTC	CASSSSGTYNEQFF
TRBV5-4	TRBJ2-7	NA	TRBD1	TGTGCCAGCAGTCCTGACAGGGGGCGCACCTACGAGCAGTACTTC	CASSPDRGRTYEQYF
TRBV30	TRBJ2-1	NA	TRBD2	TGTGCCTGGAGTTCTACACTAGCGGGGCTAATCAATGAGCAGTTCTTC	CAWSSTLAGLINEQFF
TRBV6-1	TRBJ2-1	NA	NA	TGTGCCAGCAGTGGCGGGCGCCCCGAAAGTGAGCAGTTCTTC	CASSGGRPESEQFF
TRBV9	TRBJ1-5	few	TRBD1	TGTGCCAGCAGCGAGCAGGGGGAAAGCAATCAGCCCCAGCATTTT	CASSEQGESNQPQHF